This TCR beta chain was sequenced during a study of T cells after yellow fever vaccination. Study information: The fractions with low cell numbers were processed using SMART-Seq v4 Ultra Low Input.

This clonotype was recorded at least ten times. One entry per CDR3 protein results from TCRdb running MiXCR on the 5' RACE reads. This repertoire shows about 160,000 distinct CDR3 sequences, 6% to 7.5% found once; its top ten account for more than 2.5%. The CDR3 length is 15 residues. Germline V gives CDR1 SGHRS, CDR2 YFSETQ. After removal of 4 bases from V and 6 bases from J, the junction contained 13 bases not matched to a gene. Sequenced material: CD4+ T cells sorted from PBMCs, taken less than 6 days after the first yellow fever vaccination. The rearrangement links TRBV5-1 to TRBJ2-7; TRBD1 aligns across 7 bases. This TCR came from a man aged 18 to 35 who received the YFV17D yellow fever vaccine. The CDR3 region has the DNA TGCGCCAGCAGCCAAATTACGACAGGGCGGCGCGAGCAGTACTTC. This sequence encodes CASSQITTGRREQYF.